This entry lists 22 T cell receptor beta chains sequenced from one sample in a study of post-analysis software for immune sequencing data. Study results and caveats: Compared with controls, patients had more of about 5 TRBV segments, including TRBV5-6, TRBV5-1 and TRBV20-1.

The TCR beta cDNA libraries carried unique molecular identifiers. Each CDR3 protein is one row after TCRdb ran MiXCR on the PCR reads. Among more than 500,000 distinct CDR3 sequences listed, roughly 34% were seen once. Their antigens are not known. Sequencing used blood. All receptors come from a girl between 2 and 17 years old with multiple sclerosis.

The J gene is TRBJ2-5, the V gene TRBV29-1; weak D call: TRBD1 (5 bases). Germline assignment: CDR1 SQVTM and CDR2 ANQGSEA. The CDR3 sequence is 14 residues long. V lost 1 base to trimming and J lost 1 base, with 10 bases between them. For the CDR3, the DNA is TGCAGCGTTGAAGCGCAGGGCCCCCAAGAGACCCAGTACTTC. This encodes CSVEAQGPQETQYF.

The chain has TRBV12-3 or TRBV12-4 and TRBJ2-1; 10 positions match TRBD2. V trimming: 6 bases; J trimming: 4 bases; junction bases outside the gene matches: 3. The CDR3 contains 14 residues. The DNA for the CDR3 is TGTGCCAGCAGCAGAGCGGGGGGGTACAATGAGCAGTTCTTC. Residues: CASSRAGGYNEQFF.

This chain uses TRBV27 with TRBJ2-3; 7 bases fit TRBD2. The CDR3 extends over 13 amino acids. Trimming removed 6 bases from V and 4 bases from J; junction bases left unmatched: 4. Germline CDR1 MNHEY, CDR2 SMNVEV (reference sequence). The CDR3 DNA is TGTGCCAGCAGGGGCGGGGGTGCAGATACGCAGTATTTT. Amino acids: CASRGGGADTQYF.

The chain has TRBV18 and TRBJ2-7; a weak D match, TRBD2 (5 bases). The J call may not be correct, given that the DNA end is closer to TRBJ2-5. Per germline, CDR1 KGHSH and CDR2 LQKENI. This CDR3 is built from 14 residues. CDR3: CASSRGFRIETQYF. The CDR3 DNA sequence: TGTGCCAGCTCCCGGGGATTTAGGATCGAGACCCAGTACTTC.

This clonotype was recorded a few times. The V gene is TRBV6-1, the J gene TRBJ1-5, with D perhaps matching TRBD1 (6 bases). The CDR3 consists of 14 residues. Trimming removed 4 bases at V and 5 bases at J, with 12 bases between. CDR1 and CDR2 from the germline V gene are MNHNS and SASEGT. The CDR3 nucleotides are TGTGCCAGCAGTGCCAGGGGTCGGGATCAGCCCCAGCATTTT. Its translation: CASSARGRDQPQHF.

The sample holds a few counts of this clonotype. The rearrangement uses TRBV12-3 or TRBV12-4 and TRBJ2-7, with 13 bases matching TRBD2. The tail of the sequence fits TRBJ2-5 better, so the J call may be wrong. This CDR3 region has 15 residues. The CDR3 DNA follows: TGTGCCAGCAGACTAGCGGGGGGGCGTCAAGAGACCCAGTACTTC. Its translation is CASRLAGGRQETQYF.

The chain combines TRBV5-1 with TRBJ2-7, with unresolved D. The last part of the DNA fits TRBJ2-5 better; the J call may be wrong. CDR3 length equals 13 residues. CDR1 and CDR2 from the germline V gene are SGHRS and YFSETQ. CDR3 DNA: TGCGCCAGCAGCTTGGTCTCGGCAGAGACCCAGTACTTC. As protein: CASSLVSAETQYF.

This clonotype has more than one count but fewer than ten. This chain connects TRBV29-1 to TRBJ1-4; the match to TRBD1 covers 7 bases. There are 13 residues in the CDR3. After removal of 6 bases from V and 6 bases from J, the junction contained 7 bases not matched to a gene. Germline CDR1 is SQVTM and CDR2 is ANQGSEA. The CDR3 DNA is TGCAGCGTATGCAGGGACAGCGATGAAAAACTGTTTTTT. Translation gives CSVCRDSDEKLFF.

This clonotype has only one observation. V usage is TRBV28 and J usage is TRBJ2-2; 9 positions agree with TRBD1. The CDR3 totals 15 residues. The junction had 9 bases not matched to a gene; V was cut back by 7 bases and J by 6 bases. Germline lookup yields CDR1 MDHEN and CDR2 SYDVKM. The chain's CDR3 is CASTLGDREAGELFF. The CDR3 DNA reads TGTGCCAGCACCCTCGGGGACAGGGAGGCCGGGGAGCTGTTTTTT.

Remarks on this clonotype: The junction shows a germline mismatch at one end, possibly a read error. The J gene is TRBJ2-7, the V gene TRBV7-3; D uncertain. The CDR3 is 13 amino acids. CDR1 is SGHTA, CDR2 FQGTGA, per germline. The CDR3 DNA reads as TGTGCCAGCAACTTAAGATCCCAGGACGAGCAGTACTTC. The encoded protein is CASNLRSQDEQYF.

This chain uses TRBV7-2 with TRBJ2-7, with 8 bases that match TRBD1. CDR3 length: 15 residues. The V and J ends lost 1 base and 1 base, in that order; junction bases with no gene match: 3. Germline V gene lookup returns CDR1 SGHTA and CDR2 FQGNSA. CDR3 sequence reads: CASSLGTGISYEQYF. The CDR3 DNA sequence: TGTGCCAGCAGCTTAGGGACAGGGATATCCTACGAGCAGTACTTC.

This clonotype was counted between two and nine times. The chain has TRBV7-9 and TRBJ2-1, with TRBD2 matching 9 bases. Germline lookup yields CDR1 SEHNR and CDR2 FQNEAQ (reference sequence). The trim removed 3 bases at V and 5 bases at J, leaving 8 bases unmatched. CDR3 length: 16 residues. CDR3 region: CASSFPASGVNNEQFF. In nucleotides, the CDR3 is TGTGCCAGCAGCTTCCCGGCTAGCGGGGTCAACAATGAGCAGTTCTTC.

V is TRBV7-9 and J is TRBJ1-1; 11 bases align to TRBD1. Germline CDR1 and CDR2: SEHNR and FQNEAQ (reference sequence). V shed 0 bases, J shed 5 bases, and the junction held 14 bases outside the gene matches. The CDR3 has 19 amino acids. CDR3 region: CASSLAPGTGGFVRTEAFF. The CDR3 DNA follows: TGTGCCAGCAGCTTAGCCCCCGGGACAGGGGGATTTGTGAGGACTGAAGCTTTCTTT.

DNA for the CDR3: TGCAGTGCTCCGAACGGGGCTACGCAGTATTTT. This encodes CSAPNGATQYF. The rearrangement uses TRBV20-1 and TRBJ2-3, with D perhaps being TRBD1 or TRBD2 (5 bases each). V was trimmed by 5 bases and J by 8 bases, leaving 11 bases between them. The CDR3 covers 11 residues. Germline assignment: CDR1 DFQATT and CDR2 SNEGSKA (reference sequence).

The J gene is TRBJ2-7, the V gene TRBV5-1; 8 bases agree with TRBD1. The CDR3 has 15 amino acids. Germline-derived CDR1 and CDR2 are SGHRS and YFSETQ. V lost 7 bases to trimming and J lost 2 bases; unmatched junction nucleotides: 11. The CDR3 nucleotides read TGCGCCAGCGGCACCAGGACAGGGATTCCCTACGAGCAGTACTTC. Its protein product is CASGTRTGIPYEQYF.

The chain has TRBV6-5 and TRBJ1-6; a weak D match, TRBD1 (5 bases). Germline lookup yields CDR1 MNHEY and CDR2 SVGAGI. The V end lost 6 bases, the J end lost 12 bases, and 21 bases lay between the germline ends. The CDR3 is 15 residues long. The CDR3 region is CASSPASGAYLPLHF. For the CDR3, the DNA is TGTGCCAGCAGCCCCGCGAGCGGGGCTTATTTACCCCTCCACTTT.

The chain carries TRBV7-2 and TRBJ1-2, with D unclear. This CDR3 spans 14 amino acids. V dropped 2 bases and J dropped 4 bases, with 11 bases sitting between them. Germline CDR1 reads SGHTA; CDR2 reads FQGNSA. DNA of the CDR3: TGTGCCAGCAGCTTACCACAGACTCTCTATGGCTACACCTTC. Protein sequence: CASSLPQTLYGYTF.

This clonotype turned up a few times. V and J are TRBV12-5 and TRBJ2-1, with a possible D match to TRBD1 (6 bases). Between the trimmed V and J ends, which lost 5 bases and 9 bases, there was a span of 20 bases. From germline, CDR1 is LGHNT and CDR2 FRNRAP. The CDR3 contains 15 residues. Here the CDR3 DNA reads TGTGCTAGTGGTCCTAGTGGGGGCGCAAGGGGTGAGCAGTTCTTC. Its translation: CASGPSGGARGEQFF.

For the CDR3, the DNA is TGTGCTAGTGGGGGGGGGGACGTAATTCAAGAGACCCAGTACTTC. This codes for CASGGGDVIQETQYF. This sequence joins TRBV12-5 and TRBJ2-5, with 7 bases identical to TRBD2. Germline V gene lookup returns CDR1 LGHNT and CDR2 FRNRAP. The CDR3 is 15 amino acids. V lost 6 bases and J lost 2; bases outside the gene matches: 9.

This clonotype was found a few times. The rearrangement joins TRBV5-1 to TRBJ2-1; the match to TRBD2 covers 11 bases. The germline V gene encodes CDR1 SGHRS and CDR2 YFSETQ. This CDR3 has 19 amino acids. After removal of 3 bases from V and 0 bases from J, the junction contained 11 bases not matched to a gene. CDR3 coding DNA: TGCGCCAGCAGCTCAATAACTAGCGGGGGTGCGAGCTCCTACAATGAGCAGTTCTTC. This codes for CASSSITSGGASSYNEQFF.

Here the CDR3 reads CASSLGQTKLAKNIQYF. CDR3 DNA: TGTGCCAGCAGCTTAGGGCAGACCAAACTAGCCAAAAACATTCAGTACTTC. The V gene is TRBV11-2, the J gene TRBJ2-4; D not resolved. Between the trimmed V and J ends, which lost 1 base and 0 bases, there was a span of 13 bases. Per the germline V gene, CDR1 is SGHAT and CDR2 is FQNNGV. The CDR3 is 17 amino acids.

This clonotype turned up a few times. V usage is TRBV9 and J usage is TRBJ2-4; D is tentatively TRBD1 or TRBD2 (5 bases each). Trimming removed 3 bases from V and 8 bases from J, with 15 bases in between. The CDR3 consists of 14 residues. Germline V gene data show CDR1 as SGDLS and CDR2 as YYNGEE. The chain's CDR3 is CASSGGRDGDIQYF. The CDR3 coding sequence is TGTGCCAGCAGCGGAGGAAGGGACGGGGACATTCAGTACTTC.